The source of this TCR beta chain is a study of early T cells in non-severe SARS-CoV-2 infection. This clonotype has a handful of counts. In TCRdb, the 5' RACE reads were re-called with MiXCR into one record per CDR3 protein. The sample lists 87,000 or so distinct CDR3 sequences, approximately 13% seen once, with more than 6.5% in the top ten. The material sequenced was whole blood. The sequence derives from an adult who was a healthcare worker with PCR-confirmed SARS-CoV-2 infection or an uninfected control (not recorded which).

CDR3 sequence: CASSRTIYEQYF. The CDR3 region has the DNA TGTGCCAGCAGCAGGACCATCTACGAGCAGTACTTC. This chain uses TRBV6-2 or TRBV6-3 with TRBJ2-7, with D unclear. Germline CDR1 and CDR2: MNHEY and SVGEGT. Trimming shortened V by 6 bases and J by 3 bases, and 9 bases separated the two germline ends. The CDR3 runs 12 residues.